This T cell receptor beta chain was profiled in a study of molecular identifiers for immune sequencing clone quantification (dated by TCRdb to the late 2010s). Concerning the study at large: For a replicate experiment, RNA from 20,000 or 100,000 naive CD8 T cells was divided into five aliquots, and four of the five aliquots were sequenced. This methods study used CD8 T cells to benchmark TCR RNA copy counting and molecular-identifier clustering-based TCR repertoire sequencing (MIDCIRS). Findings and caveats that apply to the study as a whole: The naive libraries included spiked-in Jurkat TCR RNA (over nine copies' worth), and this RNA is not part of the donor repertoire. Spiked-in Jurkat TCR RNA equal to a single cell's worth was reported to be detectable even within 1,100,000 naive CD8 T cells. Without barcode sub-clustering, chimeric consensus sequences inflated TCR diversity; chimeras reached as high as 47%. The sizes of highly expanded clones could end up underestimated when identical TCR molecules share a barcode. Clones above 20 RNA copies held over 99% of molecules in CMV-specific effector cells but under 1% in naive cells. Modeling gave 3 to 3.5 recovered TCR RNA copies per cell versus 7.5 to 10 by digital PCR, implying about 30% capture efficiency.

Sequences LNHNV (CDR1) and YYDKDF (CDR2) are obtained from the germline V gene (reference sequence). Including the terminal cysteine and phenylalanine, the CDR3 comprises 15 residues. The kept DNA is CDR3 alone, 45 bases in frame from the first base. Trimming costs V 6 bases and J 2 bases, and their ends lie 15 bases apart. Receptor libraries were prepared by PCR. Sequenced using an Illumina HiSeq 4000. Bulk TCR libraries were made following a previously described method, with the TCR primers given in Table S5. Total RNA was purified with the Qiagen AllPrep DNA/RNA kit. Before any analysis, reads coming from multiple sequencing runs of the same library were combined into one pool. Regarding the original processing steps: Only reads with exact TCR constant sequence were kept, trimmed to 150 nt, and grouped by their 12-nt molecular barcodes. Reads inside each barcode group were sub-clustered using a 15% Levenshtein threshold, and a quality-weighted consensus sequence was constructed for each RNA molecule. Non-functional sequences were removed, as were lower-count sequences one edit away from another. Barcode sub-clusters with fewer than 20% of the maximum read count were removed, based on fitting two negative binomial distributions. TCRdb reran the public reads through fastp at Q25 and MiXCR, keeping productive beta chains. Every CDR3 protein is listed once, alongside the most common genes and DNA of its rows. TCRdb's processing, not the authors' own work, is the source of the V and J calls. This sample is represented by over 600,000 distinct CDR3 sequences; about 20% of them were singletons. The ten largest clonotypes hold 0.85% of the sample.

Libraries of naive CD8 T cells were generated from around 20,000 to 1,000,000 sorted cells, with 10%, 30% or 50% of the purified RNA used. Naive CD8 T cells were FACS-sorted as CD8+CD4-CCR7+CD45RA+ on a BD FACSAria II into RLT Plus buffer. Detection sensitivity was tested by spiking Jurkat RNA equal to some 11 TCR copies' worth into samples containing about 19,000-1,000,000 naive CD8 T cells. Enrichment of CD8 T cells was performed with RosetteSep CD8+ T Cell Enrichment Cocktail and Ficoll-Paque, after which ACK red cell lysis was carried out. This clonotype has just a few counts. Its antigen is currently not known. The sample holds no much larger clone one base away, and base qualities are not on file.

The sequencing sample was made of naive CD8+ T cells from blood, with Jurkat cell RNA spiked in. The sample's cell subset or site label is to be understood as: FACS-sorted CD8+CD4-CCR7+CD45RA+ naive T cells. This TCR was recovered from a human donor in good health. Some libraries in this study had Jurkat cell RNA spiked in. This chain is built from TRBV15 and TRBJ2-3; perhaps TRBD2 is the D gene, with 6 bases matching. The CDR3 region reads CATSTDYSNTDTQYF. The sequenced DNA is TGTGCCACCAGTACGGACTACTCGAACACAGATACGCAGTATTTT.